These T cell receptor beta chains were read from a single sample in a study of early T cells in non-severe SARS-CoV-2 infection. TCRdb used MiXCR to reprocess the 5' RACE reads, holding one entry per CDR3 protein. This sample has around 40,000 distinct CDR3 sequences, with about 6% found just once. Sequences were obtained from whole blood. These receptors all come from an adult who was a healthcare worker with PCR-confirmed SARS-CoV-2 infection or an uninfected control (not recorded which). The CDR3 runs from the conserved cysteine through the conserved F or W. A D gene is named only where the DNA matches it firmly. Clone size appears in some rows only: once, few, many, or a class for an expanded clone.

CDR3aa: CAISSRDYEQYF
CDR3nt: TGTGCCATAAGCAGCCGGGACTACGAGCAGTACTTC
j_gene: TRBJ2-7
abundance: many
v_gene: TRBV10-3
d_gene: -

CDR3aa: CASSAVQGSTGELFF
CDR3nt: TGTGCCAGCAGTGCGGTACAGGGGAGCACCGGGGAGCTGTTTTTT
j_gene: TRBJ2-2
abundance: many
v_gene: TRBV6-1
d_gene: TRBD1

CDR3aa: CASSQGHSQPQHF
CDR3nt: TGTGCCAGCAGCCAAGGGCACAGTCAGCCCCAGCATTTT
j_gene: TRBJ1-5
abundance: -
v_gene: TRBV3-1
d_gene: -

CDR3aa: CASSPSGYLSQPPYF
CDR3nt: TGTGCCAGCTCACCGTCAGGCTATCTCTCACAGCCCCCGTACTTC
j_gene: TRBJ2-7
abundance: many
v_gene: TRBV18
d_gene: -

CDR3aa: CSPLGERQFF
CDR3nt: TGCAGCCCCCTCGGGGAGCGGCAGTTCTTC
j_gene: TRBJ2-1
abundance: many
v_gene: TRBV20-1
d_gene: -

CDR3aa: CASSRDRNTGELFF
CDR3nt: TGTGCCAGCAGTCGGGACAGAAACACCGGGGAGCTGTTTTTT
j_gene: TRBJ2-2
abundance: -
v_gene: TRBV6-6
d_gene: TRBD1

CDR3aa: CASSETSGANVLTF
CDR3nt: TGTGCCAGCAGTGAGACTTCTGGGGCCAACGTCCTGACTTTC
j_gene: TRBJ2-6
abundance: many
v_gene: TRBV6-1
d_gene: -

CDR3aa: CSAKLAGDVSEQFF
CDR3nt: TGCAGCGCGAAACTAGCGGGAGACGTGAGTGAGCAGTTCTTC
j_gene: TRBJ2-1
abundance: many
v_gene: TRBV29-1
d_gene: TRBD2

CDR3aa: CASSYDDGGRGTDTQYF
CDR3nt: TGTGCCAGCAGCTACGACGATGGCGGTAGGGGCACAGATACGCAGTATTTT
j_gene: TRBJ2-3
abundance: -
v_gene: TRBV11-2
d_gene: -

CDR3aa: CALEREIDQPQHF
CDR3nt: TGTGCCCTAGAGAGGGAAATCGATCAGCCCCAGCATTTT
j_gene: TRBJ1-5
abundance: -
v_gene: TRBV2
d_gene: -

CDR3aa: CASSQGIAGVRTGELFF
CDR3nt: TGTGCCAGCAGCCAAGGAATAGCGGGAGTCAGGACCGGGGAGCTGTTTTTT
j_gene: TRBJ2-2
abundance: few
v_gene: TRBV4-2
d_gene: TRBD2

CDR3aa: CSARYGRALETQYF
CDR3nt: TGCAGTGCTAGATATGGGAGGGCCTTGGAGACCCAGTACTTC
j_gene: TRBJ2-5
abundance: many
v_gene: TRBV20-1
d_gene: TRBD2

CDR3aa: CASSRDAVRGSLHF
CDR3nt: TGTGCCAGCAGCCGGGACGCTGTGCGAGGGTCCCTCCACTTT
j_gene: TRBJ1-6
abundance: many
v_gene: TRBV14
d_gene: -

CDR3aa: CASSQEYDAGANVLTF
CDR3nt: TGTGCCAGCAGCCAAGAGTATGATGCTGGGGCCAACGTCCTGACTTTC
j_gene: TRBJ2-6
abundance: many
v_gene: TRBV4-2
d_gene: -

CDR3aa: CASSQGGWGPYNEQFF
CDR3nt: TGCGCCAGCAGCCAAGGGGGCTGGGGACCCTACAATGAGCAGTTCTTC
j_gene: TRBJ2-1
abundance: many
v_gene: TRBV4-1
d_gene: -

CDR3aa: CASSLYGGGSQETQYF
CDR3nt: TGTGCCAGCAGTTTATACGGGGGCGGCAGCCAAGAGACCCAGTACTTC
j_gene: TRBJ2-5
abundance: few
v_gene: TRBV28
d_gene: -

CDR3aa: CSAARQGVNDEQYF
CDR3nt: TGCAGTGCTGCCCGACAGGGGGTTAACGACGAGCAGTACTTC
j_gene: TRBJ2-7
abundance: many
v_gene: TRBV20-1
d_gene: TRBD1

CDR3aa: CASRRSTDTQYF
CDR3nt: TGTGCCAGCAGGCGAAGCACAGATACGCAGTATTTT
j_gene: TRBJ2-3
abundance: -
v_gene: TRBV2
d_gene: -

CDR3aa: CASSLASGRRTDTQYF
CDR3nt: TGTGCCAGCAGCTTAGCGTCCGGCAGGCGCACAGATACGCAGTATTTT
j_gene: TRBJ2-3
abundance: -
v_gene: TRBV7-6
d_gene: -

CDR3aa: CASSSRAGAVNEQFF
CDR3nt: TGTGCCAGCAGCTCCCGAGCGGGAGCAGTGAATGAGCAGTTCTTC
j_gene: TRBJ2-1
abundance: many
v_gene: TRBV11-3
d_gene: TRBD2

CDR3aa: CASSLGRGDTEAFF
CDR3nt: TGTGCCAGCAGCTTGGGTCGAGGGGACACTGAAGCTTTCTTT
j_gene: TRBJ1-1
abundance: many
v_gene: TRBV5-4
d_gene: -

CDR3aa: CAWTKLDEQFF
CDR3nt: TGTGCCTGGACGAAACTTGATGAGCAGTTCTTC
j_gene: TRBJ2-1
abundance: many
v_gene: TRBV30
d_gene: -

CDR3aa: CASSPATGPHDNEQFF
CDR3nt: TGTGCCAGCAGCCCGGCAACGGGACCCCACGACAATGAGCAGTTCTTC
j_gene: TRBJ2-1
abundance: many
v_gene: TRBV7-2
d_gene: -

CDR3aa: CSALAGVSSGANVLTF
CDR3nt: TGCAGCGCATTAGCGGGAGTGTCTTCTGGGGCCAACGTCCTGACTTTC
j_gene: TRBJ2-6
abundance: many
v_gene: TRBV29-1
d_gene: TRBD2

CDR3aa: CAWGPRAVINYGYTF
CDR3nt: TGTGCCTGGGGCCCTCGGGCAGTTATTAACTATGGCTACACCTTC
j_gene: TRBJ1-2
abundance: many
v_gene: TRBV30
d_gene: -

CDR3aa: CSASTGTNQPQHF
CDR3nt: TGCAGTGCTAGTACAGGGACCAATCAGCCCCAGCATTTT
j_gene: TRBJ1-5
abundance: many
v_gene: TRBV20-1
d_gene: -

CDR3aa: CSARGPSTDTQYF
CDR3nt: TGCAGTGCTCGGGGGCCTAGCACAGATACGCAGTATTTT
j_gene: TRBJ2-3
abundance: many
v_gene: TRBV20-1
d_gene: -

CDR3aa: CATIPGGARQPQHF
CDR3nt: TGTGCCACCATACCCGGCGGGGCTCGTCAGCCCCAGCATTTT
j_gene: TRBJ1-5
abundance: many
v_gene: TRBV6-6
d_gene: -

CDR3aa: CASSLTVGHPEAFF
CDR3nt: TGTGCCAGCAGCTTAACTGTCGGACACCCTGAAGCTTTCTTT
j_gene: TRBJ1-1
abundance: many
v_gene: TRBV7-3
d_gene: -

CDR3aa: CASSWAGVTEAFF
CDR3nt: TGTGCCAGCAGCTGGGCAGGGGTCACTGAAGCTTTCTTT
j_gene: TRBJ1-1
abundance: -
v_gene: TRBV3-1
d_gene: -

CDR3aa: CSVENWGGGTATDTQYF
CDR3nt: TGCAGCGTTGAGAACTGGGGAGGGGGGACAGCCACAGATACGCAGTATTTT
j_gene: TRBJ2-3
abundance: many
v_gene: TRBV29-1
d_gene: -

CDR3aa: CASRDSYRSGANVLTF
CDR3nt: TGTGCCAGCAGGGACAGTTACCGCTCTGGGGCCAACGTCCTGACTTTC
j_gene: TRBJ2-6
abundance: few
v_gene: TRBV2
d_gene: -

CDR3aa: CSGQDGTSSNEQFF
CDR3nt: TGCAGTGGCCAAGACGGGACTAGCAGTAATGAGCAGTTCTTC
j_gene: TRBJ2-1
abundance: many
v_gene: TRBV20-1
d_gene: TRBD2

CDR3aa: CAIGISPSSGNTIYF
CDR3nt: TGTGCCATCGGAATCAGTCCTTCCTCTGGAAACACCATATATTTT
j_gene: TRBJ1-3
abundance: few
v_gene: TRBV10-3
d_gene: -

CDR3aa: CASSLSADEQFF
CDR3nt: TGTGCCAGCAGCTTGTCCGCCGATGAGCAGTTCTTC
j_gene: TRBJ2-1
abundance: many
v_gene: TRBV5-6
d_gene: -